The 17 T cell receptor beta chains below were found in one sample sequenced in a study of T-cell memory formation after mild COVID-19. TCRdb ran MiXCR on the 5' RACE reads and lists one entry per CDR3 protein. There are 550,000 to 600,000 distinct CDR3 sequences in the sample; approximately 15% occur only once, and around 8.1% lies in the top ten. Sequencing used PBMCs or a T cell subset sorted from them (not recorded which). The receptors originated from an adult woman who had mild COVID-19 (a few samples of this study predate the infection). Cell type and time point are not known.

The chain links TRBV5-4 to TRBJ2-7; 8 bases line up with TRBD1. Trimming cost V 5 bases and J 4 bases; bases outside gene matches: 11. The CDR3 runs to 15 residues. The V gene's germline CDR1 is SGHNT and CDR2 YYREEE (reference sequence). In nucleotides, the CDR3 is TGTGCCAGCAGGTCCGGTCCGGGACAGGCTTACGAGCAGTACTTC. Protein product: CASRSGPGQAYEQYF.

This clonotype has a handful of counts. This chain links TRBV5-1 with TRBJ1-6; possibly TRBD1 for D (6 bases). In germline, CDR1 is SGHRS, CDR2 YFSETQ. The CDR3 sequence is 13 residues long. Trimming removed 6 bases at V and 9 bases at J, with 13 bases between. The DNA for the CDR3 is TGCGCCAGCACCCAGGGGTCTAGTTCACCCCTCCACTTT. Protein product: CASTQGSSSPLHF.

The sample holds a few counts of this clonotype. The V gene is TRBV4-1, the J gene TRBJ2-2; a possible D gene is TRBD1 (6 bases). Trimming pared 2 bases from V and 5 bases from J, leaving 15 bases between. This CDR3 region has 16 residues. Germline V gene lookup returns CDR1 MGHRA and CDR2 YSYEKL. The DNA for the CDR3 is TGCGCCAGCAGCCAAACAGGGTGGATGGGAACCGGGGAGCTGTTTTTT. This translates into CASSQTGWMGTGELFF.

CDR3 DNA: TGCAGTGCAATTTGGGAAAACTATGGCTACACCTTC. This gives the protein CSAIWENYGYTF. The V and J genes are TRBV20-1 and TRBJ1-2, with D uncertain. The CDR3 consists of 12 residues. The germline V gene has CDR1 DFQATT and CDR2 SNEGSKA (reference sequence). Trimming removed 6 bases at V and 2 bases at J, with 10 bases between.

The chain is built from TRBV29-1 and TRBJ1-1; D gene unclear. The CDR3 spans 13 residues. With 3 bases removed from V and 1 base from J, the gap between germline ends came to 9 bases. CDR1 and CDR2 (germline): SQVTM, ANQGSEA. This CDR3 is CSVDGSGNTEAFF. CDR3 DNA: TGCAGCGTTGATGGGTCTGGGAACACTGAAGCTTTCTTT. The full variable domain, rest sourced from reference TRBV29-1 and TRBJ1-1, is SAVISQKPSRDICQRGTSLTIQCQVDSQVTMMFWYRQQPGQSLTLIATANQGSEATYESGFVIDKFPISRPNLTFSTLTVSNMSPEDSSIYLCSVDGSGNTEAFFGQGTRLTVV.

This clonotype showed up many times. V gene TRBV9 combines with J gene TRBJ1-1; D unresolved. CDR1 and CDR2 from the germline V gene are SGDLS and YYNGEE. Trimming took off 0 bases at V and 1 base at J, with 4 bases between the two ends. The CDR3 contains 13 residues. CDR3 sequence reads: CASSVEGNTEAFF. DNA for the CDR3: TGTGCCAGCAGCGTAGAGGGGAACACTGAAGCTTTCTTT.

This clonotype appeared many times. CDR3 in DNA: TGTGCCAGCAGCCAAGATCGGAGTGGACAGGGAGGAGAAAAACTGTTTTTT. Encoded protein: CASSQDRSGQGGEKLFF. V usage is TRBV4-2 and J usage is TRBJ1-4; 8 bases line up with TRBD1. The CDR3 runs to 17 residues. The V gene end was trimmed by 0 bases and the J gene end by 8 bases; junction bases not matched to a gene: 11. Germline-derived CDR1 and CDR2 are LGHNA and YNFKEQ.

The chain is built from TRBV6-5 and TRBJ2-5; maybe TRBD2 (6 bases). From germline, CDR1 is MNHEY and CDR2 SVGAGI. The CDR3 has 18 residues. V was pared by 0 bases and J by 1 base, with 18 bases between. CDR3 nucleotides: TGTGCCAGCAGTTACTCGAATTGGGACCTGACTAGCCAAGAGACCCAGTACTTC. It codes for CASSYSNWDLTSQETQYF.

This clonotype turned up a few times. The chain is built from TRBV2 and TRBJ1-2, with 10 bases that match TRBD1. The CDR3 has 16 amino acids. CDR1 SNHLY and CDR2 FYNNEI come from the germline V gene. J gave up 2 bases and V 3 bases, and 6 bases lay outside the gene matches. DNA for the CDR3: TGTGCCAGCAGTGACAATGGACAGGGGGGGAACTATGGCTACACCTTC. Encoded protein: CASSDNGQGGNYGYTF.

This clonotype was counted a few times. The CDR3 region has the DNA TGTGCCAGCACCCCTGAGGTGACAGGGAACCCCCTAGCCAAAAACATTCAGTACTTC. Protein product: CASTPEVTGNPLAKNIQYF. The rearrangement joins TRBV5-5 to TRBJ2-4; 7 bases align to TRBD1. The V and J ends lost 6 bases and 0 bases, in that order; junction bases with no gene match: 18. The CDR3 sequence is 19 residues long. Germline CDR1 reads SGHKS; CDR2 reads YYEKEE (reference sequence).

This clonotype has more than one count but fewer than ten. DNA for the CDR3: TGTGCCAGTGGGCGGCCTCCTGCCAGCTATGGCTACACCTTC. Protein sequence: CASGRPPASYGYTF. The V call is TRBV19, the J call TRBJ1-2; D not certain. Trimming stripped 8 bases from V and 4 bases from J, with 17 bases between. The germline CDR1 and CDR2 sequences are LNHDA and SQIVND (reference sequence). The CDR3 is 14 amino acids.

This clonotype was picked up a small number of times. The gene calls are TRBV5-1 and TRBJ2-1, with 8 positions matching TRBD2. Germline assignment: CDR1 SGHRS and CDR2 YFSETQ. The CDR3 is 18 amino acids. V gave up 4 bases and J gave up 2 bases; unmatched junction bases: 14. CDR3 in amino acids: CASSPKENGRGPYNEQFF. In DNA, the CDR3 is TGCGCCAGCAGCCCAAAAGAGAACGGGAGGGGACCCTACAATGAGCAGTTCTTC.

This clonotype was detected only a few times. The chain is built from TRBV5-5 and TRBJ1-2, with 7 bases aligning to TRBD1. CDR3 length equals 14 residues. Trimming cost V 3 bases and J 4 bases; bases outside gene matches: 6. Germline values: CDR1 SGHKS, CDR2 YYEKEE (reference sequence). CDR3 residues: CASSSGTEFYGYTF. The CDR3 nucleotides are TGTGCCAGCAGCTCCGGGACAGAATTCTATGGCTACACCTTC.

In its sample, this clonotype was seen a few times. CDR3 amino acids: CASMEGVGNSPLHF. The CDR3 nucleotides read TGTGCCAGCATGGAGGGCGTAGGGAATTCACCCCTCCACTTT. The chain uses TRBV2 and TRBJ1-6; D is uncertain. Trimming removed 7 bases at V and 7 bases at J, with 14 bases between. This CDR3 is built from 14 residues. CDR1 and CDR2 (germline): SNHLY, FYNNEI.

The CDR3 loop reads CASRRSGTGVYEQYF. The CDR3 DNA reads TGCGCCAGCAGGCGTTCCGGGACAGGGGTCTACGAGCAGTACTTC. The rearrangement uses TRBV5-1 and TRBJ2-7; TRBD1 agrees at 10 bases. This CDR3 has 15 amino acids. V lost 5 bases, J lost 3 bases, and 8 bases stayed unmatched. The germline gives CDR1 SGHRS, CDR2 YFSETQ.

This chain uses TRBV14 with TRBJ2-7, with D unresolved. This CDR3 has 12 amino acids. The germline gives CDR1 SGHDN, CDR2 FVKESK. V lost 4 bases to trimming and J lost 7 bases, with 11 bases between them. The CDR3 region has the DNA TGTGCCAGCAGCCTTCCTATGGGTGAGCAGTACTTC. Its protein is CASSLPMGEQYF.

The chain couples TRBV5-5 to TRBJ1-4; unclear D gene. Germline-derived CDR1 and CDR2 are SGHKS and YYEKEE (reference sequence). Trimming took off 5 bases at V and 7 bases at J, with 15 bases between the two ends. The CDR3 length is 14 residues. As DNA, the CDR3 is TGTGCCAGCAGAACGGGTGGGCTTGCTGAAAAACTGTTTTTT. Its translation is CASRTGGLAEKLFF.